This T cell receptor (beta chain) was found in a study of blood T cells in healthy people across ages. Sample-barcoded 5' priming and a J-beta primer mix drove a second PCR of roughly 7 to 11 cycles. Each cDNA molecule was tagged by a template-switch adaptor with 12 random nucleotides. From the 5' RACE reads, TCRdb called clonotypes with MiXCR, one entry per CDR3 protein. The table records around 800,000 distinct CDR3 sequences, under 45% of them present only once. This CDR3 spans 16 amino acids. Germline-derived CDR1 and CDR2 are MNHEY and SVGEGT. V was clipped by 5 bases and J by 4 bases, with 20 bases between them.

Source material: blood. The chain has TRBV6-2 or TRBV6-3 and TRBJ1-1; D is ambiguous. The sequence derives from a man aged 55 to 69 in good health. CDR3 bases: TGTGCCAGCAGTGACGAGGATGGACGGTGGGGCACTGAAGCTTTCTTT. Translating it yields CASSDEDGRWGTEAFF.